This T cell receptor (beta chain) was found in a study of cytomegalovirus exposure and HLA in healthy donors. Study-wide results and caveats: Associated with cytomegalovirus, according to the listing, were about 160 TCR beta chains.

As to this clone: The target antigen is unknown.

Germline assignment: CDR1 GTSNPN and CDR2 SVGIG (reference sequence). This CDR3 spans 14 amino acids. Trimming took 4 bases from V and 4 from J, leaving 16 bases between them. The repertoire was sequenced with immunoSEQ multiplex PCR; TCRdb's copy has only in-frame clones and lacks some. The top ten clones hold about 1.7% of a sample with around 120,000 clones, 70% to 90% of them seen once. The sequenced sample was PBMCs. This receptor was obtained from a man aged 18 to 30 in good health and CMV-seronegative. The chain is built from TRBV30 and TRBJ1-1; D possibly corresponds to TRBD1 (5 bases). The CDR3 nucleotides are TGTGCCTGGAATCTGGGGGGTTTTTCCACTGAAGCTTTCTTT. It codes for CAWNLGGFSTEAFF. The full variable domain, completed using reference TRBV30 and TRBJ1-1, is SQTIHQWPATLVQPVGSPLSLECTVEGTSNPNLYWYRQAAGRGLQLLFYSVGIGQISSEVPQNLSASRPQDRQFILSSKKLLLSDSGFYLCAWNLGGFSTEAFFGQGTRLTVV.